The 3 T cell receptor beta chains presented below share a single source sample, sequenced in a study of CD8+CD57+ T cells in acquired aplastic anemia. Genomic DNA, the template, was used for profiling of the TCR beta VDJ and CDR3. TCRdb reprocessed the reads via MiXCR and lists one record per CDR3 protein. The sample holds more than 100,000 distinct CDR3 sequences; less than 45% are singletons and the top ten take roughly 8.4%. The specimen was sorted CD4+, CD8+, or CD8+CD57+ T cells (not recorded which) from PBMCs. Source of these receptors: a human donor in good health, serving as a control.

On this clonotype: A much larger clonotype is one base distant, so this may be a read error. This chain links TRBV5-5 with TRBJ1-1; possibly TRBD1 for D (5 bases). The CDR3 has 14 residues. Between the trimmed V and J ends, which lost 0 bases and 4 bases, there was a span of 10 bases. From germline, CDR1 is SGHKS and CDR2 YYEKEE (reference sequence). The CDR3 sequence is CASSLVRGCTEAFF. CDR3 in DNA: TGTGCCAGCAGCTTGGTTCGGGGGTGCACTGAAGCTTTCTTT.

This clonotype was recorded many times. V is TRBV30 and J is TRBJ1-2, with TRBD1 matching 7 bases. V lost 2 bases to trimming and J lost 5 bases; unmatched junction nucleotides: 8. CDR1 is GTSNPN, CDR2 SVGIG, per germline (reference sequence). This CDR3 is built from 14 residues. The CDR3 is CAWSQGGAGYGYTF. The CDR3 bases are TGTGCCTGGAGTCAGGGGGGCGCAGGTTATGGCTACACCTTC.

The V and J genes are TRBV7-2 and TRBJ2-7; 11 bases agree with TRBD1. After removal of 9 bases from V and 3 bases from J, the junction contained 10 bases not matched to a gene. Germline V lookup: CDR1 SGHTA, CDR2 FQGNSA. This CDR3 is 15 amino acids long. CDR3 DNA: TGTGCCAGTAGTAACGCCGGGACAGGGGGCTACGAGCAGTACTTC. Translating it yields CASSNAGTGGYEQYF.